These 17 T cell receptor beta chains came from one sample sequenced in a study of T cell repertoires in cytomegalovirus infection. TCRdb itself ran the reads through MiXCR, one entry per CDR3 protein. The sample holds just under 550,000 distinct CDR3 sequences; more than 20% are singletons and the top ten take approximately 13%. The specimen sequenced was PBMCs. Receptor source: a human donor in good health (CMV status not recorded). Some clones in this sample may be carry-over from other donors' samples.

This clonotype has more than one count but fewer than ten. The V gene is TRBV15, the J gene TRBJ2-2, with 12 bases aligning to TRBD2. V lost 9 bases, J lost 1 base, and 15 bases stayed unmatched. Germline values: CDR1 LNHNV, CDR2 YYDKDF (reference sequence). This CDR3 region has 19 residues. CDR3 residues: CATSPTLLLAGGNTGELFF. The CDR3 coding sequence is TGTGCCACAAGTCCAACTTTATTACTAGCGGGGGGGAACACCGGGGAGCTGTTTTTT.

This clonotype was seen a handful of times. This rearrangement joins TRBV7-2 to TRBJ2-1; a possible D gene is TRBD1 (5 bases). V was clipped by 1 base and J by 5 bases, with 6 bases between them. The CDR3 is made up of 13 amino acids. Germline V gene sequence: CDR1 SGHTA, CDR2 FQGNSA. CDR3 sequence (DNA): TGTGCCAGCAGCTTAGTGACAGACAATGAGCAGTTCTTC. Translated, it gives CASSLVTDNEQFF. Full variable domain (remainder filled in from reference TRBV7-2 and TRBJ2-1): GAGVSQSPSNKVTEKGKDVELRCDPISGHTALYWYRQSLGQGLEFLIYFQGNSAPDKSGLPSDRFSAERTGGSVSTLTIQRTQQEDSAVYLCASSLVTDNEQFFGPGTRLTVL.

This clonotype was seen only a few times. V usage is TRBV12-3 or TRBV12-4 and J usage is TRBJ1-6; possible D gene TRBD1, 5 bases. V was shortened by 6 bases and J by 7 bases, with 10 bases between the two germline ends. The CDR3 is 13 amino acids. The DNA of the CDR3 is TGTGCCAGCAGCCGGGAGGGGAATTCACCCCTCCACTTT. Translated, it gives CASSREGNSPLHF.

This clonotype was found a few times. CDR3 in DNA: TGTGCCAGCCAGCTCCTGGACAGTCCTAACTATGGCTACACCTTC. It translates to CASQLLDSPNYGYTF. V is TRBV7-9 and J is TRBJ1-2, with TRBD1 as a possible D gene (6 bases). The CDR3 loop spans 15 amino acids. Trimming left V 8 bases short and J 0 bases short, with 16 bases between. From germline, CDR1 is SEHNR and CDR2 FQNEAQ (reference sequence).

The rearrangement links TRBV7-9 to TRBJ1-4; TRBD1 is a possible D gene (5 bases). The CDR3 has 15 residues. Looked up from germline, CDR1 is SEHNR and CDR2 is FQNEAQ (reference sequence). V was trimmed by 4 bases and J by 7 bases, leaving 16 bases between them. CDR3 residues: CASSSTGGYREKLFF. The CDR3 nucleotides are TGTGCCAGCAGCTCAACAGGCGGGTATCGTGAAAAACTGTTTTTT.

The rearrangement uses TRBV6-1 and TRBJ1-2, with D possibly being TRBD1 (5 bases). CDR3 length: 13 amino acids. V dropped 7 bases and J dropped 4 bases, with 13 bases sitting between them. CDR1 and CDR2 (germline): MNHNS, SASEGT. CDR3 region: CASTPGPIYGYTF. The CDR3 DNA is TGTGCCAGCACCCCGGGACCGATCTATGGCTACACCTTC.

In its sample, this clonotype was seen a few times. The chain couples TRBV19 to TRBJ2-1; 10 nucleotides match TRBD2. Germline V CDR1 and CDR2: LNHDA, SQIVND (reference sequence). This CDR3 is built from 15 residues. V lost 4 bases, J lost 2 bases, and 2 bases stayed unmatched. The CDR3 spells CASSKSGRAYNEQFF. The DNA for the CDR3 is TGTGCCAGTAGTAAAAGCGGGAGGGCCTACAATGAGCAGTTCTTC.

About this clonotype itself: A read error may explain this, as a much larger clone is one base away. CDR3 loop: CASSPLTGNSYNEQFF. The DNA for the CDR3 is TGTGCCAGCAGCCCGCTGACAGGGAACTCCTACAATGAGCAGTTCTTC. The V and J genes are TRBV7-2 and TRBJ2-1; 7 bases are a match to TRBD1. Germline CDR1 reads SGHTA; CDR2 reads FQGNSA. The CDR3 has 16 residues. The V and J ends lost 5 bases and 0 bases, in that order; junction bases with no gene match: 7.

The table lists this clonotype with many counts. This chain joins TRBV7-3 and TRBJ2-5; the match to TRBD2 covers 9 bases. CDR1 SGHTA and CDR2 FQGTGA come from the germline V gene. This CDR3 spans 16 amino acids. After removal of 1 base from V and 4 bases from J, the junction contained 7 bases not matched to a gene. The CDR3 nucleotides read TGTGCCAGCAGCTTAAATCCTCCGGGACTAGCAGAGACCCAGTACTTC. This encodes CASSLNPPGLAETQYF.

This clonotype has ten or more counts. The chain employs TRBV7-8 and TRBJ2-1; unclear D gene. The CDR3 covers 14 residues. V lost 7 bases to trimming and J lost 1 base, with 11 bases between them. CDR1 and CDR2 from the germline V gene are SGHVS and FQNEAQ. CDR3 sequence: CASTIENSYNEQFF. As DNA, the CDR3 is TGTGCCAGCACCATTGAAAATTCCTACAATGAGCAGTTCTTC.

This clonotype came up a few times. This sequence joins TRBV28 and TRBJ2-3; no reliable D call. V lost 4 bases, J lost 7 bases, and 12 bases lay in between. Looked up from germline, CDR1 is MDHEN and CDR2 is SYDVKM. The CDR3 sequence is 13 residues long. The CDR3 protein is CASSSPGFHTQYF. The CDR3 DNA is TGTGCCAGCAGTTCCCCCGGTTTCCATACGCAGTATTTT.

The chain carries TRBV7-4 and TRBJ1-3; D may be TRBD1 (5 bases). Germline V gives CDR1 SGHVT, CDR2 SQSDAQ. The length of the CDR3 is 17 residues. Trimming removed 5 bases from V and 0 bases from J, with 17 bases in between. The DNA for the CDR3 is TGTGCCAGCAGCCAAACGACCGGGGGATTCTCTGGAAACACCATATATTTT. This sequence encodes CASSQTTGGFSGNTIYF.

This clonotype was seen a handful of times. The gene calls are TRBV4-3 and TRBJ1-6, with TRBD1 as a possible D gene (5 bases). The CDR3 extends over 14 amino acids. Trimming left V 1 base short and J 7 bases short, with 8 bases between. Germline lookup yields CDR1 LGHNA and CDR2 YSLEER. The CDR3 DNA follows: TGCGCCAGCAGCCAAGTAGGGGACAATTCACCCCTCCACTTT. This sequence encodes CASSQVGDNSPLHF.

This clonotype was detected ten times or more. V and J are TRBV7-2 and TRBJ1-2; TRBD1 aligns across 10 bases. The V gene end was trimmed by 1 base and the J gene end by 8 bases; junction bases not matched to a gene: 13. Germline lookup yields CDR1 SGHTA and CDR2 FQGNSA. The CDR3 has 17 amino acids. CDR3 sequence: CASSLVGTGAQTRGYTF. As DNA, the CDR3 is TGTGCCAGCAGCTTAGTTGGGACAGGGGCGCAAACGCGGGGCTACACCTTC.

This clonotype was seen ten or more times. This sequence joins TRBV7-2 and TRBJ2-7; 10 positions agree with TRBD2. Germline CDR1 SGHTA, CDR2 FQGNSA. The CDR3 has 14 amino acids. V was pared by 5 bases and J by 6 bases, with 7 bases of the junction left unmatched. CDR3 sequence reads: CASSMSGRAAEQYF. The CDR3 nucleotides are TGTGCCAGCAGCATGAGCGGGAGGGCCGCCGAGCAGTACTTC.

This clonotype was picked up a small number of times. The chain carries TRBV4-1 and TRBJ1-3; D unresolved. V shed 4 bases and J shed 5 bases, with 15 bases lying between them. Germline V gene data show CDR1 as MGHRA and CDR2 as YSYEKL. This CDR3 contains 15 residues. DNA of the CDR3: TGCGCCAGCAGCCCCGATTTGGACCCCAGAAACACCATATATTTT. It yields the protein CASSPDLDPRNTIYF.

The sample holds a few counts of this clonotype. The DNA for the CDR3 is TGTGCCAGCAGCTTCCTAGGACGTCCAGAGACCCAGTACTTC. As protein: CASSFLGRPETQYF. The chain combines TRBV7-8 with TRBJ2-5; D not certain. Germline assignment: CDR1 SGHVS and CDR2 FQNEAQ. Trimming took 3 bases from V and 4 from J, leaving 12 bases between them. The CDR3 totals 14 residues.